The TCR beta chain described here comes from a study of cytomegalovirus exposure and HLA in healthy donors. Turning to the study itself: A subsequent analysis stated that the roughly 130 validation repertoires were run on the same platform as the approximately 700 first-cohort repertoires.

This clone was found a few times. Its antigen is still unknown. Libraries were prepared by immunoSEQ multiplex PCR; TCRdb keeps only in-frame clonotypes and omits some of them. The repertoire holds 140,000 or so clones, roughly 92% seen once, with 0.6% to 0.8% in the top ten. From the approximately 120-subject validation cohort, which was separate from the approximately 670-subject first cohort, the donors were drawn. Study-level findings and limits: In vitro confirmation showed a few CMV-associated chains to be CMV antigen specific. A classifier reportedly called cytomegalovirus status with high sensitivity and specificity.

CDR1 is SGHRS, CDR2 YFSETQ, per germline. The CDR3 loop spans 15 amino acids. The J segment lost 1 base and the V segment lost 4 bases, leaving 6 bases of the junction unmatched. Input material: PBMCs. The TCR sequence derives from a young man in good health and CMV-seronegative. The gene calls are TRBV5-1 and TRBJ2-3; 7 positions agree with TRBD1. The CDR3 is CASSPGGIGTDTQYF. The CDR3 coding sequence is TGCGCCAGCAGCCCAGGGGGTATCGGCACAGATACGCAGTATTTT.